The text below deals with one T cell receptor beta chain. Study members were between roughly 18 and 89 years old and lived in 24 US regions. Cohort allocation depended upon clinical history that participants reported. V shed 5 bases and J 6 bases; nucleotides not matched to a gene: 14. CDR3 length equals 18 residues. Germline V gene sequence: CDR1 LNHDA, CDR2 SQIVND (reference sequence). Using immunoSEQ multiplex PCR, the repertoire was profiled, and TCRdb retains in-frame clones only, with some absent. In the table there are around 140,000 clones, 75% to 80% of which are singletons. The data derive from a study of blood T cell repertoires in COVID-19. The overall study: Whether acute or convalescent, the COVID-19 samples came from the United States, Italy and Spain. In each case, the material was cDNA or gDNA derived from T cells, B-cell-depleted T cells, or PBMCs.

The receptor was derived from a woman aged 45 to 65 who had recovered from COVID-19. The V gene is TRBV19, the J gene TRBJ2-2, with TRBD2 identical over 11 bases. Sequencing used PBMCs or T cells enriched from blood (not recorded which). The CDR3 loop is CASSPPGLTSGSPGELFF. In nucleotides, the CDR3 is TGTGCCAGTAGTCCGCCGGGACTAACTAGCGGGAGTCCCGGGGAGCTGTTTTTT.